This T cell receptor (beta chain) was captured by sequencing in a study of response to subunit inactivated influenza vaccine (dated by TCRdb to 2016 to 2019). About the study as a whole: Deep quantitative T cell receptor repertoire profiling was used in the study to track responses to a trivalent subunit inactivated influenza vaccine. Results the study describes overall, beyond this receptor: It was suggested by the authors that each seasonal influenza vaccination may recruit only a limited number of new T cells.

Reading the germline V gene (reference sequence) gives CDR1 DFQATT and CDR2 SNEGSKA. V loses 0 bases of germline sequence and J loses 3 bases, and the interval between the two ends is 12 bases. The CDR3 covers 15 residues, taking in both the cysteine and the phenylalanine. The kept DNA is CDR3 alone, 45 bases in frame from the first base. The library was produced with RT-PCR. Sequencing was carried out with an Illumina HiSeq 2500. TCRdb ran its own pipeline on the public reads, namely fastp trimming at Q25 and MiXCR clone calling, and kept in-frame beta chains. Rows matching on CDR3 protein sequence are summarized as one entry with the most common DNA and genes. The sample table shows about 650,000 distinct CDR3 sequences, and approximately 14% are seen once. 7.5% to 9% of the sample goes to the ten largest clones. This clonotype was found a few times. Its antigen has not been determined. Qualities for individual bases were not recorded, and no much larger clone is one base off.

This clonotype originated in a man aged 45 to 65 who received an inactivated influenza vaccine. Donor details come from another sample of the same person, matched by shared clones. The sample consisted of PBMCs from blood, taken less than 15 days before vaccination. The chain is encoded by TRBV20-1 joined to TRBJ1-5; TRBD1 is a weak D gene call, 6 bases matching. This receptor carries the CDR3 CSAREWGQFNQPQHF. The DNA is as follows: TGCAGTGCTAGAGAATGGGGGCAGTTCAATCAGCCCCAGCATTTT.